What follows describes a single TCR beta chain. It has no known antigen specificity. Base qualities are not at hand, and no much larger clone is one base apart. The data are from a study of blood T cells in healthy people across ages (dated by TCRdb to about 2015). General notes on the study: In model experiments, template switching captured roughly one uniquely barcoded TCR beta cDNA molecule for every two T cells. Four age groups were formed from the donors: young (average roughly 15 years), middle-aged (approximately 39), aged (62) and long-lived (more than 75). Age-related changes in TCR beta repertoire diversity were measured in the study by deep sequencing normalized with unique cDNA molecular identifiers. To avoid experimental bias, donors of different ages were randomly spread across the sequencing lanes. Using the same blood draw, the study looked at two additional independent replicas of 1 million unique cDNA reads for two donors, one aged 18 to 30 and the other aged 80 or older. The research as a whole found: Compared with the aged group, more naive CD4+ T cells, fewer expanded clones and increased TCR diversity were shown by the long-lived group, suggesting age selection. As age increased, observed TCR beta diversity per million T cells dropped in a roughly linear way, and a significant reduction was already evident by age about 36. There was a strong correlation between observed TCR beta diversity and the percentage of naive T cells measured by flow cytometry. Estimates of total diversity from one million sequenced T cells were regarded as lower bounds and underestimates. Because donor CMV infection status was unknown, age-related changes in expanded clonotypes were potentially confounded. Bulk unsorted PBMC profiling prevented conclusive comparison of naive and antigen-experienced compartments.

The donors were 40 or so Caucasian individuals from Russia, aged roughly 6 to 90 years, who were systemically healthy. Each donor gave around 9.5 milliliters of peripheral blood, collected into EDTA-treated Vacutainer tubes. Ficoll-Paque density-gradient centrifugation was used to isolate PBMCs, with at least 7 million obtained per sample. Total RNA was extracted from PBMCs with Trizol reagent, with at least 5 micrograms obtained per sample. For every donor, flow cytometry on a PBMC aliquot measured the percentage of naive CD45RAhigh/CD27high T cells. From the germline V gene, CDR1 is SNHLY and CDR2 is FYNNEI. The CDR3 starts with the cysteine, ends with the phenylalanine, and has 13 residues. The DNA shown is the 39-base CDR3, in frame from base 1. Libraries were prepared through 5' RACE. The reads were generated on an Illumina HiSeq 2500. A second PCR of roughly 7 to 12 cycles was performed with a sample-barcoded 5' primer and a J-beta primer mix. A unique molecular identifier was introduced onto each TCR beta cDNA molecule by a template-switch 5' adaptor carrying 12 random nucleotides. Each sample yielded at least 3 million CDR3-containing paired-end reads. First-strand cDNA was synthesized from all RNA with the Mint cDNA synthesis kit, primed by a TRBC-specific oligonucleotide. After uracil-DNA glycosylase treatment, a first 18-cycle PCR used universal primers M1SS and BC2_uni_R on all cDNA. As for how the authors treated the data: For normalization, 1 million high-quality reads were randomly selected from each sample, with every read carrying a distinct molecular identifier. Instead of being binned into consensus sequences, reads with shared molecular identifiers were discarded. MiTCR, run with a Q25 quality threshold and the strictest error-elimination algorithm, handled CDR3 identification, clonotype clustering and error correction. A nonparametric unseen species model with Euler transformation was used to estimate lower-bound total TCR beta diversity. The public reads were run again by TCRdb, first through fastp at Q25 and then through MiXCR, and only productive beta chains were kept. Every CDR3 protein is listed once, alongside the most common genes and DNA of its rows. What appears here as the V and J calls and clone size reflects TCRdb's work, not the paper's. For this sample the table gives 1.5 million to 1.8 million distinct CDR3 sequences, of which 35% to 45% were detected only once. The top ten clonotypes cover around 4% of the sample.

This receptor was identified in a woman between 18 and 29 years old in good health. The V and J segments used are TRBV2 and TRBJ2-5; 8 bases in the middle match TRBD1. The J call may not be correct, given that the DNA end is closer to TRBJ2-7. The specimen sequenced was blood. The DNA reads TGTGCCACCATTGGGACAGGAAAAAGCGAGCAGTACTTC. Its translation is CATIGTGKSEQYF.